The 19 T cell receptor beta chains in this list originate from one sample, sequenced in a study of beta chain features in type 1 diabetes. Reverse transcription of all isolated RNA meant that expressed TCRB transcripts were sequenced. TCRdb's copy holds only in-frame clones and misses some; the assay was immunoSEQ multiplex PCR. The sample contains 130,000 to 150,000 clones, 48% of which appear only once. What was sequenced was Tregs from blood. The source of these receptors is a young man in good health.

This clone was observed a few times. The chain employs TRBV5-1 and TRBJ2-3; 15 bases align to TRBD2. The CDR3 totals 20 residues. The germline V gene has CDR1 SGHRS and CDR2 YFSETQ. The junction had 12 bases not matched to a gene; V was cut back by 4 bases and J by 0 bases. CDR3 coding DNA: TGCGCCAGCAGCGCCTGGACTAGCGGGGGGGGATCTTCTAGCACAGATACGCAGTATTTT. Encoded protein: CASSAWTSGGGSSSTDTQYF.

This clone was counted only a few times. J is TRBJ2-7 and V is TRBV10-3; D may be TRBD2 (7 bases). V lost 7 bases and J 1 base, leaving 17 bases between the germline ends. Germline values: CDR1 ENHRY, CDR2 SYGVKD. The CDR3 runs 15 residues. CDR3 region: CAIKGGATSSYEQYF. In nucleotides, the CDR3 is TGTGCCATCAAAGGGGGGGCCACCTCTTCCTACGAGCAGTACTTC.

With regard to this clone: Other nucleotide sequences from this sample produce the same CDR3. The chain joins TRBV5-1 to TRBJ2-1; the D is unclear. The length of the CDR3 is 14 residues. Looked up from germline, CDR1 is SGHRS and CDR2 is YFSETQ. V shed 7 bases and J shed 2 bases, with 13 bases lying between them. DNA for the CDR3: TGCGCCAGCTGTTTTCTGGCCGCCTACAATGAGCAGTTCTTC. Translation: CASCFLAAYNEQFF.

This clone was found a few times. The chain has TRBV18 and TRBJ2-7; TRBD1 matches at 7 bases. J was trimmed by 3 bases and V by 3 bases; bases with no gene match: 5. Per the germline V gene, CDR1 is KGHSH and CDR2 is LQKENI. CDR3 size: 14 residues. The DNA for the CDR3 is TGTGCCAGCTCACCTCGGACAGGTAGCTACGAGCAGTACTTC. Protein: CASSPRTGSYEQYF.

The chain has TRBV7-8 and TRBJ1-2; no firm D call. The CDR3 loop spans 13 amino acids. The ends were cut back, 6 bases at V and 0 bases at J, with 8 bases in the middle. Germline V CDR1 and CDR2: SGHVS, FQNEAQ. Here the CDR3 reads CASRGGTNYGYTF. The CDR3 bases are TGTGCCAGCAGAGGAGGGACTAACTATGGCTACACCTTC.

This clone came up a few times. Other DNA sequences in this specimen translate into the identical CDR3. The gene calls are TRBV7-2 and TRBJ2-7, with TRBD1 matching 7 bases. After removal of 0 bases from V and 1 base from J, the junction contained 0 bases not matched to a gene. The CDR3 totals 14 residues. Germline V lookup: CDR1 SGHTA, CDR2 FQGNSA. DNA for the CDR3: TGTGCCAGCAGCTTAGCGGGACAGTCCTACGAGCAGTACTTC. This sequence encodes CASSLAGQSYEQYF.

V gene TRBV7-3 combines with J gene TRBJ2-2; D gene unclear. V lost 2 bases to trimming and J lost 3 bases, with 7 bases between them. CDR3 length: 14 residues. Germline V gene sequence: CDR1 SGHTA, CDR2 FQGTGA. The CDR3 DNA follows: TGTGCCAGCAGCTTATTTCGTGACACCGGGGAGCTGTTTTTT. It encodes CASSLFRDTGELFF.

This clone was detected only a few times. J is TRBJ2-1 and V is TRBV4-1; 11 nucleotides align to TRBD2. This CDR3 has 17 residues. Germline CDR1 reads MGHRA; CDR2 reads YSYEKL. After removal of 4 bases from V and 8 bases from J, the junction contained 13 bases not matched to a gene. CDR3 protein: CASSRLSSGGRGYEQFF. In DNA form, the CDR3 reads TGCGCCAGCAGCCGCCTCTCTAGCGGGGGGCGAGGCTATGAGCAGTTCTTC.

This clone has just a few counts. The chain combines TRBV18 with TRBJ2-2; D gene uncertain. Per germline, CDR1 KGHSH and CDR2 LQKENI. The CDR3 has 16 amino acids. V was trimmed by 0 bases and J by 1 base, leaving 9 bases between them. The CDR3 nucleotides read TGTGCCAGCTCACCACCGGTTTGGCAGAACACCGGGGAGCTGTTTTTT. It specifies CASSPPVWQNTGELFF.

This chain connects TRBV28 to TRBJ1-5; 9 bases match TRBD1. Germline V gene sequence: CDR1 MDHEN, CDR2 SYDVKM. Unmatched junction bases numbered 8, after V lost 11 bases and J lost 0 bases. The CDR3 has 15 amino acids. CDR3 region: CAGQTGGDSNQPQHF. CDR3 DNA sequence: TGTGCCGGACAGACAGGGGGAGATAGCAATCAGCCCCAGCATTTT.

Here the CDR3 reads CASSISGGAFDEQFF. The CDR3, as DNA: TGTGCCAGCAGCATCAGCGGGGGGGCCTTCGATGAGCAGTTCTTC. The V and J genes are TRBV7-2 and TRBJ2-1; 10 positions match TRBD2. CDR1 is SGHTA and CDR2 is FQGNSA in the germline V gene. Unmatched junction bases numbered 9, after V lost 5 bases and J lost 8 bases. The CDR3 has 15 amino acids.

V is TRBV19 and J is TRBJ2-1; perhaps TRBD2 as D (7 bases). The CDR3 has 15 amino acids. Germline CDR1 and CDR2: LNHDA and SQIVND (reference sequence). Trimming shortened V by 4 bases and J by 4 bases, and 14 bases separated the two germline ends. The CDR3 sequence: CASSTPGGAYNEQFF. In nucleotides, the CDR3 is TGTGCCAGTAGTACCCCGGGGGGCGCTTACAATGAGCAGTTCTTC.

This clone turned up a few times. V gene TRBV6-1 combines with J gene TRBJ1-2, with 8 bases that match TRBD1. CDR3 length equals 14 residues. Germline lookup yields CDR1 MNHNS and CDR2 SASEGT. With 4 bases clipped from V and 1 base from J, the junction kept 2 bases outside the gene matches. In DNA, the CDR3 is TGTGCCAGCAGTGGGACAGGGCTTAACTATGGCTACACCTTC. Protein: CASSGTGLNYGYTF.

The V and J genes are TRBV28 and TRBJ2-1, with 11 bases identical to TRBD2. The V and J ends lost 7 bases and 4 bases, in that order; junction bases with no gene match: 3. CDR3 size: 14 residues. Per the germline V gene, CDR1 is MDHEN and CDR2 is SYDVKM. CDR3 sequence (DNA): TGTGCCAGCACCGGGACTAGCGGTTACAATGAGCAGTTCTTC. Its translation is CASTGTSGYNEQFF.

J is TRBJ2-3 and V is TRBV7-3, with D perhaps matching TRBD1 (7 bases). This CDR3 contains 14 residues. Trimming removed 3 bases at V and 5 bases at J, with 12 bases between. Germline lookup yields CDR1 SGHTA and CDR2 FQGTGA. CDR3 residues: CASSFSGDRDTQYF. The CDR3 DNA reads TGTGCCAGCAGCTTTTCGGGGGACAGAGATACGCAGTATTTT. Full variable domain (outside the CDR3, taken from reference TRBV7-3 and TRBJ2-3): GAGVSQTPSNKVTEKGKYVELRCDPISGHTALYWYRQSLGQGPEFLIYFQGTGAADDSGLPNDRFFAVRPEGSVSTLKIQRTERGDSAVYLCASSFSGDRDTQYFGPGTRLTVL.

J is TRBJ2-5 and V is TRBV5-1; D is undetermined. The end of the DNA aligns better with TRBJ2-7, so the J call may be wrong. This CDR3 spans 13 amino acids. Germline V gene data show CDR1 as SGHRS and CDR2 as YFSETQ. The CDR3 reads CASSLVRGYEQYF. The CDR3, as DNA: TGCGCCAGCAGCTTGGTGCGCGGCTACGAGCAGTACTTC.

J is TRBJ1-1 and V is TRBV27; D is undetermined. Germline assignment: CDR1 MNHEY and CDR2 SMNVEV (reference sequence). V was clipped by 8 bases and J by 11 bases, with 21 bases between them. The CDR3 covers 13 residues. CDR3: CASGFRRRASAFF. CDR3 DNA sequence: TGTGCCAGCGGGTTTCGAAGGAGGGCTTCGGCTTTCTTT.

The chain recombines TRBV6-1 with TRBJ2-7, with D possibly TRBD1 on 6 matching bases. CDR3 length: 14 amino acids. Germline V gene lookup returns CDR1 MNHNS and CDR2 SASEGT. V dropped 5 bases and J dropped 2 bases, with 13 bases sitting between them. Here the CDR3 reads CASSQTGAAYEQYF. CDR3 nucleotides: TGTGCCAGCAGTCAGACAGGCGCGGCCTACGAGCAGTACTTC.

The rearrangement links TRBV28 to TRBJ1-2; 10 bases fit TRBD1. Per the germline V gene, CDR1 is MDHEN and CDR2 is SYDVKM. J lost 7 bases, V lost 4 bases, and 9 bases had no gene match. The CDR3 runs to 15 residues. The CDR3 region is CASSSPTGGRGGYTF. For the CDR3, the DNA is TGTGCCAGCAGTTCCCCGACAGGGGGCCGCGGTGGCTACACCTTC.